These T cell receptor beta chains were read from a single sample in a study of human T cells and chemical hapten exposure. One entry per CDR3 protein results from TCRdb running MiXCR on the RACE reads. Counted here are some 82,000 distinct CDR3 sequences, around 10% occurring once; the ten biggest clones make up about 4.2%. The material was whole blood, obtained in connection with sensitization to the hapten diphenylcyclopropenone (DPC). These receptors all come from a woman aged 45-60 years with alopecia areata. Some clones in this sample may be carry-over from other donors' samples. CDR3s include the opening cysteine and the closing phenylalanine or tryptophan. The D gene is left open where the match is weak. The size entry is marked missing in some rows and otherwise reads once, few, many or a size class.

V: TRBV5-1
J: TRBJ2-3
size: NA
D: TRBD2
CDR3: CASSLGSGVTDTQYF
DNA: TGCGCCAGCTCCCTTGGTAGCGGGGTCACAGATACGCAGTATTTT

V: TRBV7-3
J: TRBJ1-3
size: NA
D: NA
CDR3: CASSAGSGNTIYF
DNA: TGTGCCAGCAGCGCGGGGTCTGGAAACACCATATATTTT

V: TRBV9
J: TRBJ2-3
size: NA
D: NA
CDR3: CASSVAPASTDTQYF
DNA: TGTGCCAGCAGCGTAGCCCCGGCTAGCACAGATACGCAGTATTTT

V: TRBV29-1
J: TRBJ2-1
size: few
D: NA
CDR3: CSVTGAYNEQFF
DNA: TGCAGCGTAACAGGAGCCTACAATGAGCAGTTCTTC

V: TRBV11-3
J: TRBJ1-1
size: many
D: NA
CDR3: CASSRQGNTEAFF
DNA: TGTGCCAGCAGTCGCCAGGGGAACACTGAAGCTTTCTTT

V: TRBV9
J: TRBJ2-7
size: few
D: NA
CDR3: CASSVATWDYEQYF
DNA: TGTGCCAGCAGCGTAGCTACGTGGGACTACGAGCAGTACTTC

V: TRBV5-4
J: TRBJ2-3
size: NA
D: NA
CDR3: CVSSLPPPSTDTQYF
DNA: TGTGTCAGCAGCTTGCCTCCACCGTCCACAGATACGCAGTATTTT

V: TRBV20-1
J: TRBJ1-5
size: NA
D: NA
CDR3: CSARGSSNQPQHF
DNA: TGCAGTGCTAGAGGGTCTAGCAATCAGCCCCAGCATTTT

V: TRBV12-3/TRBV12-4
J: TRBJ2-3
size: many
D: NA
CDR3: CASASEDTDTQYF
DNA: TGTGCCAGTGCCTCGGAGGACACAGATACGCAGTATTTT

V: TRBV12-3/TRBV12-4
J: TRBJ1-2
size: NA
D: TRBD1
CDR3: CASSFSGTANGYTF
DNA: TGTGCCAGCAGTTTTTCTGGGACAGCTAATGGCTACACCTTC

V: TRBV27
J: TRBJ2-3
size: many
D: NA
CDR3: CASSYQPNTDTQYF
DNA: TGTGCCAGCAGTTACCAGCCCAACACAGATACGCAGTATTTT

V: TRBV28
J: TRBJ2-2
size: few
D: NA
CDR3: CASSLPGTNTGELFF
DNA: TGTGCCAGCAGTCTGCCCGGGACGAACACCGGGGAGCTGTTTTTT

V: TRBV27
J: TRBJ2-7
size: NA
D: TRBD2
CDR3: CASSFRTSGLYYEQYF
DNA: TGTGCCAGCAGTTTCCGCACTAGCGGGTTATACTACGAGCAGTACTTC

V: TRBV3-1
J: TRBJ2-5
size: many
D: TRBD2
CDR3: CASSQASTSGSQETQYF
DNA: TGTGCCAGCAGCCAAGCTTCGACTAGCGGGAGCCAAGAGACCCAGTACTTC

V: TRBV7-2
J: TRBJ2-7
size: NA
D: NA
CDR3: CASSLEAKSSYEQYF
DNA: TGTGCCAGCAGCTTAGAGGCTAAGAGCTCCTACGAGCAGTACTTC

V: TRBV12-3/TRBV12-4
J: TRBJ2-1
size: many
D: NA
CDR3: CASSFLQLLRNEQFF
DNA: TGTGCCAGCAGTTTCCTACAGCTACTTCGCAATGAGCAGTTCTTC

V: TRBV29-1
J: TRBJ2-2
size: NA
D: NA
CDR3: CSVTVNLGHGELFF
DNA: TGCAGCGTTACGGTCAACCTAGGACACGGGGAGCTGTTTTTT

V: TRBV20-1
J: TRBJ2-2
size: NA
D: NA
CDR3: CSAASDSRTGELFF
DNA: TGCAGTGCTGCTAGCGATTCCCGGACCGGGGAGCTGTTTTTT

V: TRBV29-1
J: TRBJ1-4
size: many
D: TRBD1
CDR3: CREGQNISNEKLFF
DNA: TGCAGAGAGGGACAGAACATCAGCAATGAAAAACTGTTTTTT

V: TRBV7-3
J: TRBJ2-2
size: NA
D: NA
CDR3: CASSTYTGELFF
DNA: TGTGCCAGCAGCACGTACACCGGGGAGCTGTTTTTT

V: TRBV29-1
J: TRBJ2-1
size: many
D: TRBD1
CDR3: CSVVQTGAKEFF
DNA: TGCAGCGTTGTCCAGACAGGGGCTAAGGAGTTCTTC

V: TRBV12-3/TRBV12-4
J: TRBJ1-2
size: NA
D: TRBD1
CDR3: CASSTNRQGAPTRGYTF
DNA: TGTGCCAGCAGTACAAATCGACAGGGGGCACCTACCCGTGGCTACACCTTC

V: TRBV5-1
J: TRBJ1-2
size: many
D: NA
CDR3: CASSFGTLDSQPNYGYTF
DNA: TGCGCCAGCAGCTTTGGTACCCTGGACAGCCAACCTAACTATGGCTACACCTTC

V: TRBV28
J: TRBJ2-7
size: NA
D: NA
CDR3: CASSLWADFSYEQYF
DNA: TGTGCCAGCAGTTTATGGGCGGATTTTTCCTACGAGCAGTACTTC

V: TRBV20-1
J: TRBJ2-3
size: NA
D: TRBD2
CDR3: CSAYTSGGATDTQYF
DNA: TGCAGTGCTTATACTAGCGGGGGGGCAACAGATACGCAGTATTTT

V: TRBV14
J: TRBJ2-7
size: few
D: NA
CDR3: CASSQQGTSYEQYF
DNA: TGTGCCAGCAGCCAACAGGGAACCTCCTACGAGCAGTACTTC

V: TRBV11-2
J: TRBJ2-1
size: few
D: TRBD2
CDR3: CASSVTSGPHNEQFF
DNA: TGTGCCAGCAGCGTTACTAGCGGGCCTCACAATGAGCAGTTCTTC

V: TRBV29-1
J: TRBJ1-3
size: many
D: NA
CDR3: CSVVPGAGNTIYF
DNA: TGCAGCGTTGTACCAGGGGCAGGAAACACCATATATTTT

V: TRBV20-1
J: TRBJ1-5
size: many
D: TRBD1
CDR3: CSARGQGSNQPQHF
DNA: TGCAGTGCTAGGGGACAGGGGAGCAATCAGCCCCAGCATTTT